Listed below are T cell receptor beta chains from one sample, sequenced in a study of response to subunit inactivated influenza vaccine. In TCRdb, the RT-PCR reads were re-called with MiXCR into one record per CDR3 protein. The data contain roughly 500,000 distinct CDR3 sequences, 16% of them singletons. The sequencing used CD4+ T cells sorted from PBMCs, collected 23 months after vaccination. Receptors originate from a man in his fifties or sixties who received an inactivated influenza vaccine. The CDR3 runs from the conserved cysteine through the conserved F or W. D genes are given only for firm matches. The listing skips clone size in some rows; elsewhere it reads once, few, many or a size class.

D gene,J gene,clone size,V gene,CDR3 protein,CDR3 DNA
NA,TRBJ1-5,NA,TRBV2,CASSDAYISPQHF,TGTGCCAGCAGTGACGCATATATCAGCCCCCAGCATTTT
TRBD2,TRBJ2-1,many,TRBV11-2,CASSLESGDEQFF,TGTGCCAGCAGCTTAGAAAGCGGGGATGAGCAGTTCTTC
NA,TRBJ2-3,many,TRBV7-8,CASSLSFQGTTDTQYF,TGTGCCAGCAGCTTAAGTTTCCAGGGCACTACAGATACGCAGTATTTT
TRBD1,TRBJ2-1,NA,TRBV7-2,CASSLYTGDNEQFF,TGTGCCAGCAGCTTATATACAGGGGACAATGAGCAGTTCTTC
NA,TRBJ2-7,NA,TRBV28,CASRQGNHEQYF,TGTGCCAGCAGACAGGGTAACCACGAGCAGTACTTC
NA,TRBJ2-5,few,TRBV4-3,CASSQDEQRETQYF,TGCGCCAGCAGCCAAGATGAGCAACGAGAGACCCAGTACTTC
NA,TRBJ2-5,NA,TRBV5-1,CASTTMGGRETQYF,TGCGCCAGCACCACGATGGGGGGTAGAGAGACCCAGTACTTC
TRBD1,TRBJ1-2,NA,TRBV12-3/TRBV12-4,CASSFAGGGYTF,TGTGCCAGCAGTTTTGCAGGGGGAGGCTACACCTTC
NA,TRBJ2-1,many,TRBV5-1,CASSGRDGYNEQFF,TGCGCCAGCAGCGGACGGGACGGGTACAATGAGCAGTTCTTC
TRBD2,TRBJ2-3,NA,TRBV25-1,CASSSGLAGVTQYF,TGTGCCAGCAGTTCAGGACTAGCGGGAGTCACGCAGTATTTT
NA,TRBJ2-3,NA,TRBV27,CASSLFSGRTDTQYF,TGTGCCAGCAGTTTATTTAGCGGACGCACAGATACGCAGTATTTT
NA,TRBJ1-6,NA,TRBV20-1,CSARREAAYSPLHF,TGCAGTGCTAGAAGAGAGGCAGCTTATTCACCCCTCCACTTT
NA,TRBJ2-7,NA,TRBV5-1,CASKGDSTSSYEQYF,TGCGCCAGTAAAGGGGACTCAACCTCCTCCTACGAGCAGTACTTC
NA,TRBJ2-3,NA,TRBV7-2,CASSSGRADTQYF,TGTGCCAGCAGCTCCGGACGGGCAGATACGCAGTATTTT
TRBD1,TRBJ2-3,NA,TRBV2,CASRFGRGPTDTQYF,TGTGCCAGCAGGTTCGGCAGGGGGCCCACAGATACGCAGTATTTT
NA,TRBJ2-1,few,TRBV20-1,CSARDSAEPSSYNEQFF,TGCAGTGCTAGAGATTCGGCGGAGCCGAGCTCCTACAATGAGCAGTTCTTC
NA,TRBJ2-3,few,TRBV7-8,CASSSGIKSSTDTQYF,TGTGCCAGCAGCTCCGGGATAAAGTCTAGCACAGATACGCAGTATTTT
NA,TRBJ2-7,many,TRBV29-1,CSVEDSATSYEQYF,TGCAGCGTTGAAGATTCAGCGACATCCTACGAGCAGTACTTC
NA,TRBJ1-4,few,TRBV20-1,CSARMGSLNEKLFF,TGCAGTGCTAGAATGGGGTCCCTTAATGAAAAACTGTTTTTT
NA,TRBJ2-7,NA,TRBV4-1,CASSPSSWGQGNEQYF,TGCGCCAGCAGCCCCAGTTCCTGGGGGCAAGGGAACGAGCAGTACTTC
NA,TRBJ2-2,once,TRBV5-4,CASQLGAGNTGELFF,TGTGCCAGCCAACTAGGGGCGGGGAACACCGGGGAGCTGTTTTTT
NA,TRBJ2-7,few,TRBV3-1,CASSHLVLREQYF,TGTGCCAGCAGCCATTTGGTCCTACGCGAGCAGTACTTC
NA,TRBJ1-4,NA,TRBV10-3,CAISEPTGEKLFF,TGTGCCATCAGTGAGCCTACAGGGGAAAAACTGTTTTTT
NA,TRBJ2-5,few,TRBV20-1,CSARGQSQETQYF,TGCAGTGCCCGAGGACAGAGCCAAGAGACCCAGTACTTC
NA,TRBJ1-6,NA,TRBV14,CASSQESQYSPLHF,TGTGCCAGCAGCCAAGAGAGTCAGTATTCACCCCTCCACTTT
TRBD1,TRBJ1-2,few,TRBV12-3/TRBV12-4,CASSFETGGRSYTF,TGTGCCAGCAGTTTCGAGACAGGGGGCCGGAGCTACACCTTC
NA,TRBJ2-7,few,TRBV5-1,CASSLTGQSSYEQYF,TGCGCCAGCAGCTTGACCGGACAGAGCTCCTACGAGCAGTACTTC
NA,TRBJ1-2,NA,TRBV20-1,CSASLTGNYGYTF,TGCAGTGCTAGCCTCACGGGAAACTATGGCTACACCTTC
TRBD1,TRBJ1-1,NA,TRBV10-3,CAISAAQGANTEAFF,TGTGCCATCAGTGCAGCCCAGGGGGCGAACACTGAAGCTTTCTTT
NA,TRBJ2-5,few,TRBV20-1,CSARRQGGQETQYF,TGCAGTGCTAGACGACAGGGAGGACAAGAGACCCAGTACTTC
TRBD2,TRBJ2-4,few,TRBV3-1,CASSQGSTSVMGKNIQYF,TGTGCCAGCAGCCAGGGATCGACTAGCGTTATGGGCAAAAACATTCAGTACTTC
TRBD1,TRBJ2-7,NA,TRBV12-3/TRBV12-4,CASSFTGGRYEQYF,TGTGCCAGCAGTTTCACAGGGGGCAGGTACGAGCAGTACTTC
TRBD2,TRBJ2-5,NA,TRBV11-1,CASSFILLAGDPGETQYF,TGTGCCAGCAGCTTTATCCTTCTAGCGGGAGATCCTGGGGAGACCCAGTACTTC
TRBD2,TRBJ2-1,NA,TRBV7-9,CASSPGGVSSNEQFF,TGTGCCAGCAGCCCGGGGGGGGTTTCGTCCAATGAGCAGTTCTTC
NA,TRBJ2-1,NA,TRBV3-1,CASSQQTGTYNEQFF,TGTGCCAGCAGCCAACAAACCGGGACTTACAATGAGCAGTTCTTC
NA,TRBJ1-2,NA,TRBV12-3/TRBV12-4,CASSLTSGDYGYTF,TGTGCCAGCAGTTTAACGTCAGGGGACTATGGCTACACCTTC
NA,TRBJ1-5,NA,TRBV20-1,CSARRPGRGNQPQHF,TGCAGTGCTAGAAGACCTGGCCGGGGCAATCAGCCCCAGCATTTT
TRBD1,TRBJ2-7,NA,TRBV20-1,CSAEDRGTGEQYF,TGCAGTGCTGAGGACAGGGGGACGGGTGAGCAGTACTTC
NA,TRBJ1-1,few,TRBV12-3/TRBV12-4,CASSPSPDTEAFF,TGTGCCAGCAGCCCCAGTCCGGACACTGAAGCTTTCTTT
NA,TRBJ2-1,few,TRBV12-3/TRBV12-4,CASSSWNQEQFF,TGTGCCAGCAGTTCCTGGAATCAGGAGCAGTTCTTC
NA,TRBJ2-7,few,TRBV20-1,CSANLYEQYF,TGCAGTGCTAACCTATACGAGCAGTACTTC
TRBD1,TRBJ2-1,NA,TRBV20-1,CGGAGGQDEQFF,TGCGGAGGGGCAGGGGGCCAGGATGAGCAGTTCTTC
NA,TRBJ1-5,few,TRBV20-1,CSAPLGGHGQPQHF,TGCAGTGCCCCGTTAGGCGGGCACGGTCAGCCCCAGCATTTT
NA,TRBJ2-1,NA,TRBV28,CASKGPTAYNEQFF,TGTGCCAGCAAGGGTCCTACTGCCTACAATGAGCAGTTCTTC
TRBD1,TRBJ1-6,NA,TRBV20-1,CSARETGAGLSPLHF,TGCAGTGCTAGAGAGACAGGGGCCGGATTATCACCCCTCCACTTT
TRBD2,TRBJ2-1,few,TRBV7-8,CASSPGLVTNEQFF,TGTGCCAGCAGCCCGGGACTAGTTACGAATGAGCAGTTCTTC
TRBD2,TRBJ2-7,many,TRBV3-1,CASSQDTSGSSYEQYF,TGTGCCAGCAGCCAAGATACTAGCGGGAGTTCCTACGAGCAGTACTTC
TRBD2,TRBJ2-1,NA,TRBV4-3,CASSRGSGISSYNEQFF,TGCGCCAGCAGCCGGGGTAGCGGGATTAGCTCCTACAATGAGCAGTTCTTC
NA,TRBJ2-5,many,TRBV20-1,CSAFNQETQYF,TGCAGTGCTTTTAATCAAGAGACCCAGTACTTC
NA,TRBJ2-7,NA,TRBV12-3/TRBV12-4,CASSFSGGYKQYF,TGTGCCAGCAGTTTTTCGGGCGGCTACAAGCAGTACTTC
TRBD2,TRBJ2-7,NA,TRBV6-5,CASSSQGTSTRYEQYF,TGTGCCAGCAGTTCGCAAGGGACTAGCACTCGATACGAGCAGTACTTC
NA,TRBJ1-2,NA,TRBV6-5,CASSYGDAVTPHGYTF,TGTGCCAGCAGTTACGGTGACGCGGTCACTCCCCATGGCTACACCTTC
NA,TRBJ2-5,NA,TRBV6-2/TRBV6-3,CASSFGREGTQYF,TGTGCCAGCAGTTTCGGGCGAGAGGGGACCCAGTACTTC
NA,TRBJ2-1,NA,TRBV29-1,CSVEVLGAYNEQFF,TGCAGCGTTGAGGTCCTAGGGGCATACAATGAGCAGTTCTTC
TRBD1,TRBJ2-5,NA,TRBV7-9,CASTLSGQGEKTQYF,TGTGCCAGCACCCTTTCGGGACAGGGTGAAAAGACCCAGTACTTC
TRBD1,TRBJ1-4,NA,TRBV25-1,CASSEFLGQGNEKLFF,TGTGCCAGCAGTGAATTTTTGGGACAGGGGAATGAAAAACTGTTTTTT
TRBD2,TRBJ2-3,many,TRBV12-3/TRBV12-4,CASRPGTRIDTQYF,TGTGCCAGCAGGCCCGGGACTAGAATTGATACGCAGTATTTT
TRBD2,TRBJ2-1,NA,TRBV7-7,CASSLEAGGQYNEQFF,TGTGCTAGCAGCTTAGAAGCGGGGGGGCAGTACAATGAGCAGTTCTTC